This TCR beta chain came from a study of regulatory T cells. V was cut by 2 bases and J by 5 bases, with 10 bases left in between. Germline lookup yields CDR1 SGHRS and CDR2 YFSETQ. The CDR3 is 13 amino acids. Amplification used 52 TRBV primers and 13 TRBJ primers. Assay used: immunoSEQ multiplex PCR; TCRdb lists only in-frame clones, some missing. The sample carries some 20,000 clones, 70% to 90% recorded once. A word on this clone: Its antigen remains unidentified.

Study observations and caveats: In CD3G-deficient patients, conventional CD4+ T cells were enriched for hydrophobic CDR3 residues at positions 6 and 7.

This TCR was sampled from a child younger than 18 with CD3G deficiency. The source material was conventional CD4+ T cells sorted from blood. This chain connects TRBV5-1 to TRBJ1-1, with D tentatively TRBD1 (6 bases). The CDR3 is CASSFNRETEAFF. The CDR3, as DNA: TGCGCCAGCAGCTTTAACAGGGAGACTGAAGCTTTCTTT.